This is a list of T cell receptor beta chains from one sample in a study of cytomegalovirus exposure and HLA in healthy donors. This table comes from immunoSEQ multiplex PCR, and its TCRdb copy is limited to in-frame clones, with some not included. The table records over 200,000 clones, around 87% of them present only once. Sequenced sample: PBMCs. The receptor set was obtained from a woman younger than 35 in good health and CMV-seronegative. The CDR3 runs from the conserved cysteine through the conserved F or W. D genes are given only for firm matches. Clone sizes are given selectively: once, few, many, or a class where the clone is expanded.

j_call d_call cdr3_length clone_size v_call cdr3_aa cdr3_nt
TRBJ1-2 - 13 few TRBV21-1 CASSLRGFRGYTF TGTGCCAGCAGCCTCAGAGGTTTCCGGGGCTACACCTTC
TRBJ2-5 - 12 - TRBV6-5 CASSRGQETQYF TGTGCCAGCTCGCGCGGACAAGAGACCCAGTACTTC
TRBJ1-1 - 14 - TRBV7-9 CASSLGSQRTEAFF TGTGCCAGCAGCTTAGGTAGCCAGCGGACTGAAGCTTTCTTT
TRBJ1-5 TRBD1 15 - TRBV6-1 CASHPVTGVGQPQHF TGTGCCAGCCACCCGGTGACAGGGGTCGGACAGCCCCAGCATTTT
TRBJ2-5 - 15 - TRBV4-1 CASSQGGGAQETQYF TGCGCCAGCAGCCAAGGAGGGGGGGCCCAAGAGACCCAGTACTTC
TRBJ1-5 - 12 - TRBV28 CASSLVNQPQHF TGTGCCAGCAGTCTAGTTAATCAGCCCCAGCATTTT
TRBJ2-2 TRBD2 17 - TRBV11-2 CASSRTSGGASTGELFF TGTGCCAGCAGCCGAACTAGCGGGGGGGCAAGCACCGGGGAGCTGTTTTTT
TRBJ2-7 TRBD1 16 - TRBV25-1 CASSEFPGQGTYEQYF TGTGCCAGCAGTGAATTCCCGGGACAGGGGACCTACGAGCAGTACTTC
TRBJ1-1 TRBD1 13 - TRBV18 CASSTGEGTEAFF TGTGCCAGCTCAACAGGGGAAGGCACTGAAGCTTTCTTT
TRBJ2-7 - 14 - TRBV19 CASGVADSAYEQYF TGTGCCAGTGGTGTCGCCGACTCCGCCTACGAGCAGTACTTC
TRBJ2-5 - 16 once TRBV27 CASSFQTAGVQETQYF TGTGCCAGCAGTTTTCAGACCGCAGGTGTACAAGAGACCCAGTACTTC
TRBJ2-5 TRBD2 14 - TRBV7-2 CASRPRGKQETQYF TGTGCCAGCAGACCGCGGGGGAAGCAAGAGACCCAGTACTTC
TRBJ1-1 TRBD1 14 few TRBV6-6 CASSTGTVPTEAFF TGTGCCAGCAGTACCGGGACAGTCCCTACTGAAGCTTTCTTT
TRBJ2-3 TRBD2 18 - TRBV5-1 CASRASETSGGVADTQYF TGCGCCAGCCGAGCTAGCGAGACTAGCGGGGGGGTTGCAGATACGCAGTATTTT
TRBJ1-2 TRBD1 14 - TRBV6-4 CASSFGQGDYGYTF TGTGCCAGCAGCTTTGGACAGGGGGACTATGGCTACACCTTC
TRBJ1-1 - 14 once TRBV5-1 CASSFRTVNTEAFF TGCGCCAGCAGCTTTAGGACAGTGAACACTGAAGCTTTCTTT
TRBJ2-7 - 12 - TRBV11-2 CASSFSGYEQYF TGTGCCAGCAGCTTCTCGGGATACGAGCAGTACTTC
TRBJ1-6 - 16 - TRBV11-2 CASSPMWGGLNSPLHF TGTGCCAGCAGCCCAATGTGGGGAGGTCTAAATTCACCCCTCCACTTT
TRBJ2-5 - 13 once TRBV25-1 CASSNLGRETQYF TGTGCCAGCAGTAATCTGGGCAGGGAGACCCAGTACTTC
TRBJ2-1 TRBD2 16 - TRBV11-3 CASSFGASGFYNEQFF TGTGCCAGCAGCTTTGGGGCTAGCGGATTTTACAATGAGCAGTTCTTC
TRBJ1-4 - 13 - TRBV10-1 CASSPGVNEKLFF TGCGCCAGCTCTCCAGGGGTTAATGAAAAACTGTTTTTT
TRBJ1-2 - 12 - TRBV28 CASAPGYYGYTF TGTGCCAGCGCCCCCGGGTACTATGGCTACACCTTC
TRBJ2-1 TRBD2 15 - TRBV28 CASSLTGGAYNEQFF TGTGCCAGCAGTTTGACGGGGGGTGCCTACAATGAGCAGTTCTTC
TRBJ1-5 - 14 - TRBV30 CAWSRTDSNQPQHF TGTGCCTGGAGTAGGACAGATAGCAATCAGCCCCAGCATTTT
TRBJ2-5 - 14 - TRBV28 CASSLPGGLETQYF TGTGCCAGCAGTTTACCCGGGGGGCTGGAGACCCAGTACTTC
TRBJ2-2 TRBD1 16 - TRBV7-3 CASSLIGTGDTGELFF TGTGCCAGCAGCTTAATAGGGACAGGGGACACCGGGGAGCTGTTTTTT
TRBJ2-3 TRBD2 17 - TRBV11-2 CASSLGRAGVLTDTQYF TGTGCCAGCAGCTTAGGTCGAGCGGGGGTTCTCACAGATACGCAGTATTTT
TRBJ2-2 TRBD1 16 - TRBV6-5 CASSYRQGWDTGELFF TGTGCCAGCAGTTACCGACAGGGATGGGACACCGGGGAGCTGTTTTTT
TRBJ2-7 TRBD2 15 - TRBV27 CASSLDSGGTYEQYF TGTGCCAGCAGTTTGGATAGCGGGGGGACCTACGAGCAGTACTTC
TRBJ2-3 TRBD2 17 - TRBV30 CAWSVIGSSGSTDTQYF TGTGCCTGGAGTGTTATAGGGTCTAGCGGTAGCACAGATACGCAGTATTTT
TRBJ2-7 - 13 - TRBV6-6 CASSYRQVYEQYF TGTGCCAGCAGTTACCGCCAGGTCTACGAGCAGTACTTC
TRBJ1-3 - 17 once TRBV6-1 CASSEATMGATGNTIYF TGTGCCAGCAGTGAAGCGACTATGGGGGCGACTGGAAACACCATATATTTT
TRBJ2-2 TRBD2 16 - TRBV27 CASRLAGGPSTGELFF TGTGCCAGCAGATTGGCGGGGGGGCCGAGCACCGGGGAGCTGTTTTTT
TRBJ1-6 TRBD1 15 - TRBV30 CAWTLGPGQGGPLHF TGTGCCTGGACCCTGGGGCCAGGACAGGGGGGACCCCTCCACTTT
TRBJ1-6 TRBD1 16 - TRBV9 CASSKGQASGNSPLHF TGTGCCAGCAGCAAGGGACAGGCTTCGGGGAATTCACCCCTCCACTTT
TRBJ2-1 - 14 - TRBV7-3 CASSEGGQINEQFF TGTGCCAGCAGCGAAGGGGGACAAATCAATGAGCAGTTCTTC
TRBJ2-3 - 12 - TRBV15 CATSREGQSQYF TGTGCCACCAGCAGAGAGGGCCAGTCGCAGTATTTT
TRBJ1-1 - 15 - TRBV5-1 CASSPRQDLNTEAFF TGCGCCAGCAGTCCAAGGCAGGATCTGAACACTGAAGCTTTCTTT
TRBJ2-5 - 14 - TRBV4-3 CASSQDRVGETQYF TGCGCCAGCAGCCAAGATCGGGTGGGAGAGACCCAGTACTTC
TRBJ1-4 - 15 - TRBV5-1 CASSLAVATNEKLFF TGCGCCAGCAGCTTGGCAGTTGCAACTAATGAAAAACTGTTTTTT
TRBJ2-3 TRBD2 17 - TRBV5-1 CASRVTVSGGARDTQYF TGCGCCAGCAGGGTAACCGTCAGCGGGGGGGCTAGGGATACGCAGTATTTT
TRBJ2-1 - 11 - TRBV20-1 CSARPELEQFF TGCAGTGCTAGACCCGAGCTTGAGCAGTTCTTC
TRBJ1-1 - 14 - TRBV5-1 CASSREGEQGEAFF TGCGCCAGCAGCAGGGAGGGGGAACAGGGTGAAGCTTTCTTT
TRBJ2-4 - 15 - TRBV19 CASSLQQVAKNIQYF TGTGCCAGTAGCCTACAACAGGTAGCCAAAAACATTCAGTACTTC
TRBJ2-4 - 19 - TRBV7-8 CASSLRTFDRSLAKNIQYF TGTGCCAGCAGCCTCAGGACTTTTGACCGTTCTCTAGCCAAAAACATTCAGTACTTC
TRBJ2-1 - 14 few TRBV19 CASSINVLGPEQFF TGTGCCAGTAGTATTAACGTTCTGGGGCCGGAGCAGTTCTTC
TRBJ1-2 - 15 few TRBV2 CASSVRHLGGYGYTF TGTGCCAGCAGTGTGAGGCATCTCGGGGGCTATGGCTACACCTTC
TRBJ1-1 - 12 - TRBV28 CASSFWSTEAFF TGTGCCAGCAGTTTCTGGAGCACTGAAGCTTTCTTT
TRBJ2-7 TRBD2 16 - TRBV28 CASSLYGTSGSYEQYF TGTGCCAGCAGTTTATATGGGACTAGCGGGTCCTACGAGCAGTACTTC
TRBJ1-6 TRBD1 18 once TRBV2 CASSPNGVGRGVNSPLHF TGTGCCAGCAGCCCAAACGGGGTCGGCAGGGGGGTTAATTCACCCCTCCACTTT
TRBJ2-2 TRBD1 16 - TRBV2 CASRTGLGGNTGELFF TGTGCCAGCAGGACAGGGCTTGGGGGGAACACCGGGGAGCTGTTTTTT
TRBJ1-2 - 15 - TRBV14 CASSQDSGRYYGYTF TGTGCCAGCAGCCAAGACTCCGGGAGATACTATGGCTACACCTTC
TRBJ1-1 - 15 - TRBV19 CASSADISTVAEAFF TGTGCCAGTAGTGCTGACATAAGTACCGTCGCTGAAGCTTTCTTT
TRBJ1-1 - 14 - TRBV28 CASTLQVRNTEAFF TGTGCCAGCACCTTACAGGTGAGGAACACTGAAGCTTTCTTT